This passage covers 16 T cell receptor beta chains from one sample sequenced in a study of control samples from healthy donors and cancer patients (dated by TCRdb to about 2020). Libraries came from the immunoSEQ multiplex PCR assay. Drawn from immuneACCESS, this table holds only the in-frame rearrangements with V and J called that TCRdb kept. Clones are partly lost; checked studies trace under half to an unresolved V gene and leave the rest unexplained. The sample yields about 170,000 clones; roughly 89% were counted once. Around 11% of the sample comes from the top ten. Sequenced sample: blood. Receptor source: a man aged 30-40 years in good health.

The table lists this clone with a count of one. The chain carries TRBV5-6 and TRBJ2-2; no clear D. V was trimmed by 4 bases and J by 4 bases, leaving 2 bases between them. The germline V gene encodes CDR1 SGHDT and CDR2 YYEEEE. This CDR3 has 11 residues. CDR3 in amino acids: CASSRTGELFF. The DNA for the CDR3 is TGTGCCAGCAGCCGCACCGGGGAGCTGTTTTTT.

This clone was picked up a small number of times. The rearrangement joins TRBV15 to TRBJ2-2; 9 bases fit TRBD2. Germline loops: CDR1 LNHNV, CDR2 YYDKDF (reference sequence). The CDR3 loop spans 20 amino acids. The ends lost 0 bases at V and 7 bases at J; junction bases unmatched: 18. CDR3 region: CATSREYMSRSGGFGGELFF. DNA of the CDR3: TGTGCCACCAGCAGAGAATACATGTCACGTAGCGGGGGTTTCGGCGGGGAGCTGTTTTTT. The variable domain in full, with the rest retrieved from reference TRBV15 and TRBJ2-2, is DAMVIQNPRYQVTQFGKPVTLSCSQTLNHNVMYWYQQKSSQAPKLLFHYYDKDFNNEADTPDNFQSRRPNTSFCFLDIRSPGLGDTAMYLCATSREYMSRSGGFGGELFFGEGSRLTVL.

This clone was counted once. As DNA, the CDR3 is TGTGCCATATATCCGGGGAAAACGAACACCGGGGAGCTGTTTTTT. It is translated as CAIYPGKTNTGELFF. This chain uses TRBV7-2 with TRBJ2-2, with TRBD2 as a possible D gene (5 bases). Germline V gene lookup returns CDR1 SGHTA and CDR2 FQGNSA. The CDR3 runs 15 residues. The V and J ends lost 10 bases and 0 bases respectively, with 15 bases between them.

This chain connects TRBV27 to TRBJ2-3; unclear D gene. The CDR3 spans 13 residues. The germline CDR1 and CDR2 sequences are MNHEY and SMNVEV (reference sequence). Trimming cost V 2 bases and J 4 bases, with 7 bases left between them. CDR3 nucleotide sequence: TGTGCCAGCAGTTTAGGCGGACCAGATACGCAGTATTTT. It is translated as CASSLGGPDTQYF.

The chain uses TRBV5-1 and TRBJ1-1; possibly TRBD1 for D (5 bases). The CDR3 length is 14 residues. V lost 4 bases and J lost 0, with 10 bases in between. Germline V gives CDR1 SGHRS, CDR2 YFSETQ. CDR3 sequence: CASSPGTVNTEAFF. In DNA form, the CDR3 reads TGCGCCAGCAGCCCCGGGACGGTGAACACTGAAGCTTTCTTT.

This clone was recorded a few times. The chain couples TRBV7-9 to TRBJ1-2, with no clear D. The CDR3 sequence is 15 residues long. The V and J ends lost 3 bases and 6 bases respectively, with 17 bases between them. Per germline, CDR1 SEHNR and CDR2 FQNEAQ (reference sequence). In nucleotides, the CDR3 is TGTGCCAGCAGCTTTTCGGAAAGTGGAGGGCATGGCTACACCTTC. It codes for CASSFSESGGHGYTF.

V and J are TRBV28 and TRBJ1-1; D unresolved. Germline CDR1 reads MDHEN; CDR2 reads SYDVKM. The CDR3 covers 12 residues. The V and J ends lost 6 bases and 2 bases respectively, with 7 bases between them. The CDR3 sequence: CASRESNTEAFF. The DNA for the CDR3 is TGTGCCAGCAGGGAATCTAACACTGAAGCTTTCTTT.

This clone was detected a few times. The J gene is TRBJ1-2, the V gene TRBV6-5; tentatively, D is TRBD1 (6 bases). Trimming pared 2 bases from V and 2 bases from J, leaving 12 bases between. Germline lookup yields CDR1 MNHEY and CDR2 SVGAGI. The CDR3 loop spans 15 amino acids. CDR3 bases: TGTGCCAGCAGTTACCGGGACAACCTAAACTATGGCTACACCTTC. Translating gives CASSYRDNLNYGYTF.

V usage is TRBV6-5 and J usage is TRBJ2-1; D ambiguous. The CDR3 extends over 13 amino acids. Per germline, CDR1 MNHEY and CDR2 SVGAGI. Trimming took off 3 bases at V and 5 bases at J, with 8 bases between the two ends. The CDR3 sequence is CASSYSWNNEQFF. The CDR3 region has the DNA TGTGCCAGCAGTTATTCCTGGAACAATGAGCAGTTCTTC.

This rearrangement joins TRBV5-1 to TRBJ2-1; D not resolved. The CDR3 extends over 16 amino acids. V gave up 0 bases and J gave up 2 bases, with 12 bases separating them. CDR1 and CDR2 from the germline V gene are SGHRS and YFSETQ. CDR3 coding DNA: TGCGCCAGCAGCTTGGGTGGTGGGCAGACCTACAATGAGCAGTTCTTC. Its translation: CASSLGGGQTYNEQFF.

The chain couples TRBV18 to TRBJ2-1; TRBD2 aligns across 8 bases. The CDR3 contains 19 residues. Germline V CDR1 and CDR2: KGHSH, LQKENI. Trimming took 3 bases from V and 7 from J; bases not matched to a gene: 20. DNA of the CDR3: TGTGCCAGCTCACCGCGGGTGGGAGCAGGGACTAGGCCAAATAATGAGCAGTTCTTC. The encoded protein is CASSPRVGAGTRPNNEQFF.

The V call is TRBV28, the J call TRBJ2-1; either TRBD1 or TRBD2 may fit D (5 bases each). The CDR3 is 15 residues long. The germline V gene encodes CDR1 MDHEN and CDR2 SYDVKM. The ends were cut back, 5 bases at V and 6 bases at J, with 17 bases in the middle. For the CDR3, the DNA is TGTGCCAGCAGTCCCCGAGGGGTATGGAGCAATGAGCAGTTCTTC. Amino acid sequence: CASSPRGVWSNEQFF.

The CDR3 protein is CASSNIQGTSEQYF. CDR3 coding DNA: TGTGCCAGCAGCAATATACAGGGGACTAGCGAGCAGTACTTC. The genes are TRBV3-1 (or the pseudogene TRBV3-2) and TRBJ2-7, with a possible D match to TRBD2 (8 bases). CDR3 length equals 14 residues. The V gene's germline CDR1 is LGHDT and CDR2 YNNKEL (reference sequence). Deletions cut 5 bases from V and 6 bases from J, with 17 bases between.

The V call is TRBV6-2 or TRBV6-3, the J call TRBJ2-2; D is ambiguous. Germline CDR1 and CDR2: MNHEY and SVGEGT. V was cut by 5 bases and J by 3 bases, with 7 bases left in between. The CDR3 extends over 13 amino acids. In DNA form, the CDR3 reads TGTGCCAGCAGTCCCGTCCACACCGGGGAGCTGTTTTTT. It encodes CASSPVHTGELFF.

V gene TRBV27 combines with J gene TRBJ1-6; weak D call: TRBD1 (6 bases). CDR3 length equals 16 residues. Trimming took off 6 bases at V and 8 bases at J, with 20 bases between the two ends. Germline CDR1 MNHEY, CDR2 SMNVEV (reference sequence). The CDR3 region is CASSTTSRGGYSPLHF. In nucleotides, the CDR3 is TGTGCCAGCAGCACAACTTCTAGGGGGGGATATTCACCCCTCCACTTT.

The V call is TRBV10-3, the J call TRBJ2-3, with 8 bases aligning to TRBD2. Trimming removed 8 bases from V and 5 bases from J; junction bases left unmatched: 12. CDR3 size: 15 residues. Germline-derived CDR1 and CDR2 are ENHRY and SYGVKD. CDR3 in amino acids: CAISPTGGQVDTQYF. The CDR3 coding sequence is TGTGCCATCTCCCCCACGGGAGGGCAGGTAGATACGCAGTATTTT.